The 22 T cell receptor beta chains below come from one sample, sequenced in a study of shared clonotypes between healthy human individuals. The method was immunoSEQ multiplex PCR; TCRdb's version includes in-frame clones alone and lacks a portion of them. The table records about 2.4 million clones, approximately 90% of them present only once. The sequenced material came from naive CD4+ T cells sorted from blood. Regarding subset: CD45RA+ positively selected. The receptors here all came from a man between 18 and 35 years old in good health.

The chain carries TRBV9 and TRBJ2-2, with TRBD2 identical over 12 bases. V was clipped by 4 bases and J by 6 bases; unmatched bases: 7. Germline CDR1 and CDR2: SGDLS and YYNGEE. The CDR3 extends over 16 amino acids. The CDR3 loop reads CASSIPGTSGSGELFF. The CDR3 bases are TGTGCCAGCAGCATCCCCGGGACTAGCGGGTCCGGGGAGCTGTTTTTT. The whole variable domain, remainder taken from reference TRBV9 and TRBJ2-2, is DSGVTQTPKHLITATGQRVTLRCSPRSGDLSVYWYQQSLDQGLQFLIQYYNGEERAKGNILERFSAQQFPDLHSELNLSSLELGDSALYFCASSIPGTSGSGELFFGEGSRLTVL.

The V and J genes are TRBV28 and TRBJ1-2; D not resolved. The V gene lost 0 bases and the J gene lost 4 bases, with 15 bases spanning the gap. Germline lookup yields CDR1 MDHEN and CDR2 SYDVKM. The CDR3 sequence is 16 residues long. CDR3 sequence (DNA): TGTGCCAGCAGTTTATGGACGGAGGATTTCCGCTATGGCTACACCTTC. It encodes CASSLWTEDFRYGYTF.

The chain joins TRBV2 to TRBJ2-5; tentatively, D is TRBD1 or TRBD2 (5 bases each). The CDR3 consists of 14 residues. Per germline, CDR1 SNHLY and CDR2 FYNNEI. With 5 bases removed from V and 5 bases from J, the gap between germline ends came to 15 bases. This CDR3 reads CASSPPGPGETQYF. Written as DNA, the CDR3 is TGTGCCAGCAGTCCACCGGGACCGGGGGAGACCCAGTACTTC.

The chain combines TRBV5-8 with TRBJ2-5; 8 bases fit TRBD1. V was clipped by 3 bases and J by 0 bases; unmatched bases: 1. In germline, CDR1 is SGHTS, CDR2 YDEGEE. The length of the CDR3 is 14 residues. CDR3 DNA sequence: TGTGCCAGCAGCTGGACAGGGTACCAAGAGACCCAGTACTTC. This translates into CASSWTGYQETQYF.

The chain has TRBV19 and TRBJ1-5, with D possibly being TRBD1 (5 bases). Deletions cut 4 bases from V and 4 bases from J, with 17 bases between. Germline V gene sequence: CDR1 LNHDA, CDR2 SQIVND (reference sequence). This CDR3 spans 16 amino acids. The CDR3 DNA reads as TGTGCCAGTAGTACCCGTCGACAGCTAAGAAATCAGCCCCAGCATTTT. Its translation: CASSTRRQLRNQPQHF.

The rearrangement joins TRBV30 to TRBJ2-7; 9 bases agree with TRBD1. In germline, CDR1 is GTSNPN, CDR2 SVGIG (reference sequence). V was clipped by 2 bases and J by 0 bases; unmatched bases: 8. This CDR3 is 16 amino acids long. Written as DNA, the CDR3 is TGTGCCTGGAGTAACAGGGGGCTTTTTCGCTCCTACGAGCAGTACTTC. The encoded protein is CAWSNRGLFRSYEQYF.

CDR3 protein: CASGSGQSGEKLFF. CDR3 nucleotide sequence: TGTGCTAGTGGATCGGGACAGTCCGGTGAAAAACTGTTTTTT. This sequence joins TRBV12-5 and TRBJ1-4; 7 bases are a match to TRBD1. The ends lost 6 bases at V and 7 bases at J; junction bases unmatched: 8. The CDR3 consists of 14 residues. Germline assignment: CDR1 LGHNT and CDR2 FRNRAP.

This chain's CDR3 is CASSLRDRVDDTIYF. In nucleotides, the CDR3 is TGTGCCAGTAGTCTCCGGGACAGGGTGGACGACACCATATATTTT. The chain uses TRBV19 and TRBJ1-3; 9 bases line up with TRBD1. V dropped 5 bases and J dropped 8; count of bases not matched to a gene: 10. The CDR3 totals 15 residues. Looked up from germline, CDR1 is LNHDA and CDR2 is SQIVND (reference sequence).

A word on this clone: Germline is not matched at one junction end, which may reflect a read error. Other DNA sequences within the sample encode an identical CDR3. V and J are TRBV2 and TRBJ1-5; 7 bases agree with TRBD1. The germline CDR1 and CDR2 sequences are SNHLY and FYNNEI. The CDR3 sequence is 15 residues long. CDR3 sequence reads: CASRAQGGGNQPQHF. The DNA for the CDR3 is TGTGCCAGCAGGGCTCAAGGGGGCGGCAATCAACCCCAGCATTTT.

The rearrangement uses TRBV18 and TRBJ2-4; the D is unclear. The V gene's germline CDR1 is KGHSH and CDR2 LQKENI. Trimming took off 6 bases at V and 1 base at J, with 10 bases between the two ends. The CDR3 extends over 14 amino acids. The CDR3 sequence is CASSFQPAKNIQYF. The CDR3, as DNA: TGTGCCAGCTCCTTCCAGCCGGCCAAAAACATTCAGTACTTC.

CDR3 DNA: TGTGCCAGCAGTTACGGGACAGGGGGGATAGCTGAAGCTTTCTTT. This encodes CASSYGTGGIAEAFF. V usage is TRBV6-5 and J usage is TRBJ1-1; 11 nucleotides agree with TRBD1. CDR1 is MNHEY and CDR2 is SVGAGI in the germline V gene. J gave up 6 bases and V 2 bases, and 5 bases lay outside the gene matches. The CDR3 loop spans 15 amino acids.

The chain uses TRBV30 and TRBJ1-1, with 7 bases aligning to TRBD1. This CDR3 contains 15 residues. V shed 3 bases, J shed 1 base, and the junction held 8 bases outside the gene matches. The germline V gene has CDR1 GTSNPN and CDR2 SVGIG (reference sequence). CDR3 in DNA: TGTGCCTGGAGAAAGTCCGGGACAGCGAACACTGAAGCTTTCTTT. This translates into CAWRKSGTANTEAFF.

The chain joins TRBV5-4 to TRBJ2-5; unclear D gene. CDR1 and CDR2 (germline): SGHNT, YYREEE (reference sequence). V lost 5 bases and J lost 1, with 15 bases in between. CDR3 length: 15 residues. CDR3 region: CASRIDPPSQETQYF. The CDR3 DNA reads TGTGCCAGCAGAATCGACCCACCCAGCCAAGAGACCCAGTACTTC.

The chain is built from TRBV9 and TRBJ2-2; D is unclear. CDR1 and CDR2 (germline): SGDLS, YYNGEE. Trimming shortened V by 3 bases and J by 4 bases, and 13 bases separated the two germline ends. CDR3 length: 15 residues. CDR3 nucleotide sequence: TGTGCCAGCAGCGCGGAACCACACGTCACCGGGGAGCTGTTTTTT. It is translated as CASSAEPHVTGELFF.

The chain couples TRBV18 to TRBJ1-5; 8 nucleotides line up with TRBD1. Unmatched junction bases numbered 5, after V lost 4 bases and J lost 0 bases. The length of the CDR3 is 16 residues. Germline loops: CDR1 KGHSH, CDR2 LQKENI. CDR3 bases: TGTGCCAGCTCACTACAGGGGGAAGGTAGCAATCAGCCCCAGCATTTT. It codes for CASSLQGEGSNQPQHF.

This chain uses TRBV11-2 with TRBJ2-1, with D perhaps TRBD1 or TRBD2 (5 bases each). The V gene lost 3 bases and the J gene lost 2 bases, with 14 bases spanning the gap. Per the germline V gene, CDR1 is SGHAT and CDR2 is FQNNGV. The CDR3 has 16 residues. CDR3 region: CASSLAGTHTYNEQFF. CDR3 coding DNA: TGTGCCAGCAGCTTGGCCGGGACGCATACCTACAATGAGCAGTTCTTC.

The rearrangement uses TRBV6-1 and TRBJ1-2, with TRBD1 identical over 10 bases. The germline gives CDR1 MNHNS, CDR2 SASEGT. The length of the CDR3 is 13 residues. V lost 6 bases to trimming and J lost 8 bases; unmatched junction nucleotides: 6. The CDR3 DNA reads TGTGCCAGCAGCCGACAGGGGGCGCCCGGCTACACCTTC. Its protein product is CASSRQGAPGYTF.

The V and J genes are TRBV6-5 and TRBJ1-1, with TRBD1 matching 9 bases. Germline CDR1 reads MNHEY; CDR2 reads SVGAGI. J gave up 2 bases and V 3 bases, and 4 bases lay outside the gene matches. CDR3 length: 15 amino acids. The CDR3 bases are TGTGCCAGCAGTTATTACAGGGGGCGCAACACTGAAGCTTTCTTT. Its protein product is CASSYYRGRNTEAFF.

The genes are TRBV7-9 and TRBJ2-7; TRBD1 is a possible D gene (6 bases). This CDR3 spans 17 amino acids. The V end lost 4 bases, the J end lost 2 bases, and 21 bases lay between the germline ends. From germline, CDR1 is SEHNR and CDR2 FQNEAQ (reference sequence). This CDR3 is CASSYGQRPQGTYEQYF. DNA for the CDR3: TGTGCCAGCAGCTACGGACAGAGGCCCCAAGGGACCTACGAGCAGTACTTC. The full variable domain, its missing parts supplied by reference TRBV7-9 and TRBJ2-7, is DTGVSQNPRHKITKRGQNVTFRCDPISEHNRLYWYRQTLGQGPEFLTYFQNEAQLEKSRLLSDRFSAERPKGSFSTLEIQRTEQGDSAMYLCASSYGQRPQGTYEQYFGPGTRLTVT.

The rearrangement joins TRBV19 to TRBJ2-5; TRBD1 or TRBD2 may be the D gene (6 bases each). V was shortened by 3 bases and J by 5 bases, with 16 bases between the two germline ends. The CDR3 extends over 15 amino acids. The germline gives CDR1 LNHDA, CDR2 SQIVND (reference sequence). The CDR3 coding sequence is TGTGCCAGTAGTATCCCCCGGGGGCAAGCGGAGACCCAGTACTTC. Protein product: CASSIPRGQAETQYF.

The rearrangement uses TRBV19 and TRBJ2-7, with D possibly matching TRBD2 (6 bases). The V and J ends lost 5 bases and 6 bases respectively, with 14 bases between them. This CDR3 comprises 13 residues. Germline V gene sequence: CDR1 LNHDA, CDR2 SQIVND (reference sequence). The CDR3 spells CASSGGLLLEQYF. The CDR3 DNA is TGTGCCAGTAGTGGGGGACTCTTACTCGAGCAGTACTTC.

The chain carries TRBV11-2 and TRBJ2-3; D call uncertain. Germline CDR1 and CDR2: SGHAT and FQNNGV. The V end lost 8 bases, the J end lost 1 base, and 16 bases lay between the germline ends. This CDR3 is built from 15 residues. The CDR3 region is CASRRILEGTDTQYF. The CDR3 region has the DNA TGTGCCAGCCGCCGGATCCTAGAGGGCACAGATACGCAGTATTTT.